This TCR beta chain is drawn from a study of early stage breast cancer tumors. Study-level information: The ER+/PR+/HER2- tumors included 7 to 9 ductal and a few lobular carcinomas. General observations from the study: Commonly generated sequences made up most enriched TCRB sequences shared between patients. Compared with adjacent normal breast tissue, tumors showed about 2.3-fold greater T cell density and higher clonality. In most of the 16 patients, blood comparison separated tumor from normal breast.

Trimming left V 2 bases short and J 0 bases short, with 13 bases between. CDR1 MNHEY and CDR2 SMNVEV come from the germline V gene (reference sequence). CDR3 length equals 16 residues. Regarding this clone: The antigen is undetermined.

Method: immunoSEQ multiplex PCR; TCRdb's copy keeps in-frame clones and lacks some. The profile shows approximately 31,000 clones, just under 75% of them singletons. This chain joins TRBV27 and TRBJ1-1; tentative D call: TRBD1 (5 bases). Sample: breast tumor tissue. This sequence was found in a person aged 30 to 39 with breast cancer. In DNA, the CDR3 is TGTGCCAGCAGTTTAAAGAAGGGGACCTTGAACACTGAAGCTTTCTTT. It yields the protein CASSLKKGTLNTEAFF.